This T cell receptor beta chain was recorded in a study of cytomegalovirus exposure and HLA in healthy donors. Study context: Genotyping showed about 80% of fewer than 500 donors falling in the Caucasian-associated ancestry cluster. Whole-study findings and limits: Cytomegalovirus-associated TCR beta chains were listed, numbering some 170. V- and J-gene trimming of TCR beta was linked (in a later analysis) to a missense DCLRE1C variant.

The PCR used 60 Vbeta and 13 Jbeta primers. Libraries were prepared by immunoSEQ multiplex PCR; TCRdb keeps only in-frame clonotypes and omits some of them. The sample gives about 89,000 clones, more than 75% of which show up once; around a tenth is in the top ten. The CDR3 spans 15 residues. V dropped 0 bases and J dropped 5; count of bases not matched to a gene: 9. The germline CDR1 and CDR2 sequences are GTSNPN and SVGIG (reference sequence). Notes on this clone: Its matching antigen is unknown.

Sequenced input: PBMCs. The chain combines TRBV30 with TRBJ2-7, with 8 bases identical to TRBD1. The sequence was obtained from a man under 40 in good health and CMV-seropositive. The CDR3 sequence: CAWSVYQGAFNEQYF. The CDR3 bases are TGTGCCTGGAGTGTATATCAGGGGGCGTTCAACGAGCAGTACTTC.